This T cell receptor (beta chain) emerged from a study of blood T cell repertoires in COVID-19 (dated by TCRdb to the early 2020s). Some background on the complete study: Samples from collaborators originated in the United States, Italy and Spain and spanned both the acute and convalescent phases of COVID-19. The prospective study material was composed of cDNA or gDNA derived from T cells, B-cell-depleted T cells, or PBMCs. Deeply sampled blood TCRbeta repertoires from subjects exposed to, actively infected with, or recovered from COVID-19 were included in the dataset. The repertoires were released in a freely available public database intended as a resource for research on the immune response to SARS-CoV-2. Samples came from the ongoing ImmuneRACE study (first 160 participants) plus 1,254 subjects from 6 global collaborators. The sample metadata nearly always contained a de-identified subject ID, COVID-19 status, age in years and sex. HLA class I and class II types, where available, came from metadata supplied by the sample provider rather than from assay-based typing. General findings and caveats noted by the study authors: The amount of clinical and demographic metadata varied by source and participant and was provided uncurated.

The immunoSEQ Assay, a bias-controlled multiplex PCR, was used to amplify TCRbeta CDR3 regions from genomic DNA. In the source study's methods: The number of nucleated cells in each sample was estimated from the amplification of reference gene primers within the assay. To quantify the absolute abundance of each unique TCRbeta CDR3 rearrangement, sequence reads were collapsed and filtered. For each sample, productive Simpson clonality was calculated by taking the square root of Simpson's diversity index across productive rearrangements. TCRdb limited this immuneACCESS table to in-frame rearrangements with V and J called. A share of clones is missing; checked studies link under half to unresolved V genes, and the rest is unexplained. From that table come the V and J calls and clone size; the DNA was used to work out D and trimming. The sample table contains 200,000 to 300,000 clones; only one count was recorded for over 75% of them. 2.5% to 3.5% of the sample is held by the ten biggest clonotypes.

V trim: 7 bases; J trim: 8 bases; unmatched bases: 14. The cysteine opens and the phenylalanine closes a CDR3 of 14 amino acids. The only DNA kept is the CDR3, 42 bases in frame from the first base. CDR1 SQVTM and CDR2 ANQGSEA were looked up in the germline V gene. Participants in the prospective study were aged roughly 18 to 95 years, lived in some 24 United States geographic areas, and enrolled through a virtual design. Cohort assignment in the prospective study relied on participant-reported clinical history from a screening survey and a study questionnaire. Exposed participants had been in contact, within 2 weeks of entering the study, with a person who had a PCR-confirmed or clinician-diagnosed case of COVID-19. In the prospective study, whole blood, serum and a nasopharyngeal or oropharyngeal swab were collected from each participant by mobile phlebotomists. Prospective study participants could optionally give additional blood draws and questionnaires over an approximately two-month period. Blood samples from the prospective study were shipped frozen or at room temperature prior to DNA extraction.

A note on this clone: The antigen it binds to is not known. No base quality information exists; no much larger clone differs at one position.

Source material: PBMCs or T cells enriched from blood (not recorded which). Rearrangement joined TRBV29-1 to TRBJ1-2, with 9 junctional bases fitting TRBD1. This TCR was recovered from a woman aged 40 to 55 who had been exposed to COVID-19. The DNA sequence follows: TGCAGCGCCCACCGCGACAGGGGGGCCGGGGGCTACACCTTC. This sequence encodes CSAHRDRGAGGYTF.